Below, 20 T cell receptor beta chains from the same sample are listed, as sequenced in a study of shared T cell receptors in the human thymus (dated by TCRdb to the early 2020s). Preparation of the library involved the immunoSEQ multiplex PCR assay. Sourced from immuneACCESS, this table was stored by TCRdb with only in-frame sequences that have V and J called. A share of the clones is absent; for the studies checked, an unresolved V gene accounts for under half, and the remainder has no known explanation. This sample lists roughly 700,000 clones; over 75% were detected once. About 0.01% of the sample is in the top ten clones. This same sample was also taken into another study, of human thymus T cells.

Specimen: thymocytes. Every receptor here comes from a boy under three years old with a congenital heart defect. Donor details come from another sample of the same person, matched by shared clones.

The rearrangement links TRBV27 to TRBJ2-7; D might be TRBD2 (5 bases). The CDR3 extends over 15 amino acids. Per the germline V gene, CDR1 is MNHEY and CDR2 is SMNVEV (reference sequence). Trimming cost V 0 bases and J 0 bases, with 9 bases left between them. As DNA, the CDR3 is TGTGCCAGCAGTTTATCTCGACTACGCTCCTACGAGCAGTACTTC. Translation: CASSLSRLRSYEQYF.

The CDR3 spells CASSARLARQETQYF. The DNA of the CDR3 is TGTGCCAGCAGCGCCCGACTAGCGCGACAAGAGACCCAGTACTTC. V and J are TRBV7-9 and TRBJ2-5; 8 bases fit TRBD2. CDR3 length equals 15 residues. V was pared by 5 bases and J by 2 bases, with 7 bases of the junction left unmatched. Germline lookup yields CDR1 SEHNR and CDR2 FQNEAQ (reference sequence).

The CDR3 bases are TGTGCCAGCAGTCCCGAGGCTAGCGGAGCCTACACCGGGGAGCTGTTTTTT. Translated: CASSPEASGAYTGELFF. The V call is TRBV28, the J call TRBJ2-2, with 7 nucleotides matching TRBD2. The length of the CDR3 is 17 residues. The V and J ends lost 5 bases and 3 bases, in that order; junction bases with no gene match: 12. The germline gives CDR1 MDHEN, CDR2 SYDVKM.

The chain links TRBV25-1 to TRBJ1-3; 8 nucleotides align to TRBD1. CDR1 is MGHDK, CDR2 SYGVNS, per germline. V lost 3 bases, J lost 8 bases, and 15 bases stayed unmatched. This CDR3 has 17 amino acids. The CDR3 loop is CASSDRYPRQGLHTIYF. DNA of the CDR3: TGTGCCAGCAGTGACCGATACCCCCGACAGGGGCTACACACCATATATTTT. Full variable domain (rest looked up from reference TRBV25-1 and TRBJ1-3): EADIYQTPRYLVIGTGKKITLECSQTMGHDKMYWYQQDPGMELHLIHYSYGVNSTEKGDLSSESTVSRIRTEHFPLTLESARPSHTSQYLCASSDRYPRQGLHTIYFGEGSWLTVV.

The chain joins TRBV27 to TRBJ2-2, with 15 bases identical to TRBD2. The CDR3 is made up of 18 amino acids. Germline V lookup: CDR1 MNHEY, CDR2 SMNVEV (reference sequence). Trimming removed 5 bases from V and 0 bases from J; junction bases left unmatched: 4. The chain's CDR3 is CASSRGLAGGPNTGELFF. CDR3 DNA: TGTGCCAGCAGTCGAGGACTAGCGGGAGGGCCGAACACCGGGGAGCTGTTTTTT.

The V call is TRBV12-5, the J call TRBJ1-5; perhaps TRBD1 as D (5 bases). Germline CDR1 LGHNT, CDR2 FRNRAP. V was clipped by 5 bases and J by 6 bases, with 20 bases between them. The CDR3 runs to 16 residues. CDR3 amino acids: CASGPHVGGSGQPQHF. The CDR3 nucleotides read TGTGCTAGTGGTCCGCACGTGGGGGGGAGCGGTCAGCCCCAGCATTTT.

The chain uses TRBV25-1 and TRBJ2-2, with 9 bases fitting TRBD2. There are 15 residues in the CDR3. The ends lost 3 bases at V and 6 bases at J; junction bases unmatched: 5. Germline V lookup: CDR1 MGHDK, CDR2 SYGVNS. CDR3 in amino acids: CASSDALAGPGELFF. DNA for the CDR3: TGTGCCAGCAGTGACGCCCTAGCGGGGCCCGGGGAGCTGTTTTTT. Full variable domain (missing parts from reference TRBV25-1 and TRBJ2-2): EADIYQTPRYLVIGTGKKITLECSQTMGHDKMYWYQQDPGMELHLIHYSYGVNSTEKGDLSSESTVSRIRTEHFPLTLESARPSHTSQYLCASSDALAGPGELFFGEGSRLTVL.

The gene calls are TRBV19 and TRBJ2-3; perhaps TRBD2 as D (6 bases). Germline lookup yields CDR1 LNHDA and CDR2 SQIVND (reference sequence). Trimming stripped 7 bases from V and 6 bases from J, with 26 bases between. The CDR3 is 17 residues long. CDR3 residues: CASKGPSWRVSRDTQYF. CDR3 bases: TGTGCCAGTAAGGGCCCCTCGTGGAGGGTATCCAGGGATACGCAGTATTTT.

The chain has TRBV21-1 and TRBJ1-2; the D segment call TRBD1 is taken from the table without a DNA check. TRBV21-1 counts as a pseudogene. The CDR3 contains 16 residues. This CDR3 reads CASSAPRDRGGYGYTF. The CDR3 DNA sequence: TGTGCCAGCAGCGCGCCCCGGGACAGGGGTGGCTATGGCTACACCTTC.

This chain uses TRBV28 with TRBJ2-7; D unresolved. CDR1 and CDR2 (germline): MDHEN, SYDVKM. This CDR3 region has 15 residues. Trimming stripped 5 bases from V and 3 bases from J, with 17 bases between. The CDR3 DNA follows: TGTGCCAGCAGTCTACCACCACGTGCCTTCTACGAGCAGTACTTC. Translation gives CASSLPPRAFYEQYF.

This chain's CDR3 is CASSLAGQEVNYGYTF. CDR3 bases: TGTGCCAGCAGCTTAGCCGGACAGGAGGTTAACTATGGCTACACCTTC. V gene TRBV7-9 combines with J gene TRBJ1-2, with TRBD1 matching 7 bases. Germline assignment: CDR1 SEHNR and CDR2 FQNEAQ (reference sequence). This CDR3 is 16 amino acids long. Losses at the gene ends were 0 bases for V and 1 base for J; bases not matched to a gene: 5. The whole variable domain, remainder taken from reference TRBV7-9 and TRBJ1-2, is DTGVSQNPRHKITKRGQNVTFRCDPISEHNRLYWYRQTLGQGPEFLTYFQNEAQLEKSRLLSDRFSAERPKGSFSTLEIQRTEQGDSAMYLCASSLAGQEVNYGYTFGSGTRLTVV.

The chain recombines TRBV10-1 with TRBJ2-2, with 11 bases identical to TRBD2. The CDR3 has 16 residues. V lost 6 bases and J lost 5; bases outside the gene matches: 8. Per the germline V gene, CDR1 is WNHNN and CDR2 is SYGVQD (reference sequence). CDR3 amino acids: CASRVSGRAGTGELFF. CDR3 nucleotides: TGCGCCAGCAGGGTTAGCGGGAGGGCCGGTACCGGGGAGCTGTTTTTT.

The genes are TRBV21-1 and TRBJ2-7; TRBD2 is the table's D call, not checked against the DNA. TRBV21-1 corresponds to a pseudogene. The CDR3 sequence is 18 residues long. CDR3 sequence: CASSKGALAGGSAYEQYF. The CDR3 nucleotides read TGTGCCAGCAGCAAAGGCGCCCTAGCGGGAGGTTCGGCCTACGAGCAGTACTTC.

The gene calls are TRBV11-3 and TRBJ2-7; tentatively, D is TRBD1 (5 bases). CDR3 length: 15 amino acids. Germline V gives CDR1 SGHNT, CDR2 YENEEA. V was pared by 2 bases and J by 5 bases, with 16 bases between. CDR3 in DNA: TGTGCCAGCAGCTTACTCGTTGGGGCTCGGCACGAGCAGTACTTC. Translation gives CASSLLVGARHEQYF.

The chain links TRBV5-4 to TRBJ2-1; maybe TRBD2 (5 bases). The CDR3 totals 14 residues. Germline values: CDR1 SGHNT, CDR2 YYREEE (reference sequence). With 1 base removed from V and 0 bases from J, the gap between germline ends came to 5 bases. The CDR3 here is CASSLLASYNEQFF. In DNA, the CDR3 is TGTGCCAGCAGCTTGCTAGCCTCCTACAATGAGCAGTTCTTC. Looking up the rest from reference TRBV5-4 and TRBJ2-1 gives the full variable domain: ETGVTQSPTHLIKTRGQQVTLRCSSQSGHNTVSWYQQALGQGPQFIFQYYREEENGRGNFPPRFSGLQFPNYSSELNVNALELDDSALYLCASSLLASYNEQFFGPGTRLTVL.

The chain carries TRBV28 and TRBJ1-1; D might be TRBD1 (6 bases). V was trimmed by 7 bases and J by 5 bases, leaving 17 bases between them. The CDR3 extends over 14 amino acids. The germline gives CDR1 MDHEN, CDR2 SYDVKM. The CDR3 here is CASTPRGGWTEAFF. CDR3 nucleotides: TGTGCCAGCACTCCGAGAGGGGGTTGGACTGAAGCTTTCTTT.

This rearrangement joins TRBV13 to TRBJ2-3, with 13 bases that match TRBD2. The CDR3 has 17 residues. CDR1 PRHDT and CDR2 FYEKMQ come from the germline V gene (reference sequence). Trimming removed 4 bases from V and 2 bases from J; junction bases left unmatched: 6. CDR3 in DNA: TGTGCCAGCAGCTCGACTAGCGGGGGGACCCTCACAGATACGCAGTATTTT. Translation: CASSSTSGGTLTDTQYF.

This clone was recorded only once. The CDR3 region has the DNA TGTGCCAGCAGCAGGGGTGATGGCAATGAGCAGTTCTTC. Translation: CASSRGDGNEQFF. The V call is TRBV25-1, the J call TRBJ2-1; possibly TRBD1 for D (6 bases). Germline CDR1 reads MGHDK; CDR2 reads SYGVNS. The CDR3 has 13 residues. V was shortened by 6 bases and J by 6 bases, with 12 bases between the two germline ends.

The CDR3 coding sequence is TGTGCCAGCAGTGATGGGACTAGCGGGAGGCGCACAGATACGCAGTATTTT. It specifies CASSDGTSGRRTDTQYF. This chain connects TRBV6-1 to TRBJ2-3; TRBD2 agrees at 15 bases. The germline gives CDR1 MNHNS, CDR2 SASEGT. This CDR3 region has 17 residues. The junction had 2 bases not matched to a gene; V was cut back by 3 bases and J by 1 base.

The rearrangement joins TRBV27 to TRBJ1-2; 11 bases match TRBD1. V shed 4 bases and J 1 base; nucleotides not matched to a gene: 8. CDR1 is MNHEY, CDR2 SMNVEV, per germline (reference sequence). There are 17 residues in the CDR3. The CDR3 region is CASSSGQGERVNYGYTF. In DNA, the CDR3 is TGTGCCAGCAGTTCGGGACAGGGGGAGAGGGTTAACTATGGCTACACCTTC.